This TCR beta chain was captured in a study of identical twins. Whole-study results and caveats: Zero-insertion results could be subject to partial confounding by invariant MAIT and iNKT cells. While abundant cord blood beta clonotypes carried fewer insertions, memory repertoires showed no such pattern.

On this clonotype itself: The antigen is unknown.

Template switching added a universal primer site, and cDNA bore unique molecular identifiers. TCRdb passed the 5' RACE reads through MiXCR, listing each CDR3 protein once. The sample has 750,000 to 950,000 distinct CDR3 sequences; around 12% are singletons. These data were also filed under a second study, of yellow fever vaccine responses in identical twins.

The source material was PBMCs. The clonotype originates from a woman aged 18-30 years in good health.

DNA for the CDR3: TGTGCCAGCAGCTCCCTGACTCGGGTAGCGGGGGCCTACGAGCAGTACTTC. Protein product: CASSSLTRVAGAYEQYF. The chain is built from TRBV7-8 and TRBJ2-7; TRBD2 matches at 9 bases. The CDR3 spans 17 residues. The V gene end was trimmed by 4 bases and the J gene end by 2 bases; junction bases not matched to a gene: 12. Germline CDR1 is SGHVS and CDR2 is FQNEAQ.